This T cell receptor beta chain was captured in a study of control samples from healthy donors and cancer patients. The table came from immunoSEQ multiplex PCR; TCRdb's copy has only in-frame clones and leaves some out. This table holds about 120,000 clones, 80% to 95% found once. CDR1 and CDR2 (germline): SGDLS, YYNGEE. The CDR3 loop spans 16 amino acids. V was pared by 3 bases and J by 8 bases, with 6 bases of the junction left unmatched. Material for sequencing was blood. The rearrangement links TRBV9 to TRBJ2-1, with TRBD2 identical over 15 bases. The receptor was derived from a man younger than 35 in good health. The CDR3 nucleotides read TGTGCCAGCAGCGCCGGACTAGCGGGGGGGGCCGATGAGCAGTTCTTC. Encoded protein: CASSAGLAGGADEQFF.